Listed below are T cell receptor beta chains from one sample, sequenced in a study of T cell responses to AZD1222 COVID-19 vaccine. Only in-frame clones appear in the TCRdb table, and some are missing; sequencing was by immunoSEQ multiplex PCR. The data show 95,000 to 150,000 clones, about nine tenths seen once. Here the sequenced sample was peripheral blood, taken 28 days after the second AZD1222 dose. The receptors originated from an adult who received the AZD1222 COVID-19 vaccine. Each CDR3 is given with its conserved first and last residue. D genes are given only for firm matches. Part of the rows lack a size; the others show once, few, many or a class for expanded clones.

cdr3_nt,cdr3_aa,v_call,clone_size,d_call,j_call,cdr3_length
TGTGCCAGTTGGAGTATCACCACAGATACGCAGTATTTT,CASWSITTDTQYF,TRBV19,NA,NA,TRBJ2-3,13
TGTGCCAGCAGTGTAGCGACCTCCTACAATGAGCAGTTCTTC,CASSVATSYNEQFF,TRBV6-2/TRBV6-3,NA,NA,TRBJ2-1,14
TGTGCCAGTAGTACGAGCGCCTACGAGCAGTACTTC,CASSTSAYEQYF,TRBV19,NA,NA,TRBJ2-7,12
TGCGCCAGCAGCTTTGGGACAGGGGCGCACGAAATCTATGGCTACACCTTC,CASSFGTGAHEIYGYTF,TRBV5-1,NA,TRBD1,TRBJ1-2,17
TGTGCCAGCACGGAGGACAGGTCTTTGTTTTCACCCCTCCACTTT,CASTEDRSLFSPLHF,TRBV28,NA,TRBD1,TRBJ1-6,15
TGTGCCAGCAGCAAGTCCCCAGAGGGTACTAACACTGAAGCTTTCTTT,CASSKSPEGTNTEAFF,TRBV21-1,NA,NA,TRBJ1-1,16
TGTGCCAGCAGCTTGGGAGGGCGGGGGCTCTACAATGAGCAGTTCTTC,CASSLGGRGLYNEQFF,TRBV5-4,once,NA,TRBJ2-1,16
TGTGCCAGTAGGGACAGGGGTGGCTATGGCTACACCTTC,CASRDRGGYGYTF,TRBV19,NA,TRBD1,TRBJ1-2,13
TGTGCCAGCAGTCTCAGGAGGGGGAGCGATCAGCCCCAGCATTTT,CASSLRRGSDQPQHF,TRBV27,NA,NA,TRBJ1-5,15
TGCGCCAGCAGCCAAGGAAGGGAAGAGGGTGCTTTCTTT,CASSQGREEGAFF,TRBV4-3,NA,NA,TRBJ1-1,13
TGTGCCAGCAGCCAAGAGTGGGACGGGGTAGGGAGCGTTAACTATGGCTACACCTTC,CASSQEWDGVGSVNYGYTF,TRBV4-2,NA,NA,TRBJ1-2,19
TGTGCCAGCAGTTACTCGGGGGTCGGGGAGCTGTTTTTT,CASSYSGVGELFF,TRBV6-6,NA,NA,TRBJ2-2,13
TGTGCCTGGAGTGAGACAGGTGCTATGTCTGACGCTTTCTTT,CAWSETGAMSDAFF,TRBV30,once,NA,TRBJ1-1,14
TGTGCCAGCAGTAGATCTCCAAAGGACACTGAAGCTTTCTTT,CASSRSPKDTEAFF,TRBV6-5,NA,NA,TRBJ1-1,14
TGTGCCAGCAGTTTTGGGTTATATGGCTACACCTTC,CASSFGLYGYTF,TRBV28,NA,NA,TRBJ1-2,12
TGCAGCGTTGAAGATGCGGGGGGTACGACCCAGTACTTC,CSVEDAGGTTQYF,TRBV29-1,NA,TRBD2,TRBJ2-5,13
TGTGCCAGCAGTTTAGGGTATTCACCCCTCCACTTT,CASSLGYSPLHF,TRBV12-3/TRBV12-4,NA,NA,TRBJ1-6,12
TGTGCCAGCTCACCACAGGGGACACTAAGCGGCGGGCAGTACTTC,CASSPQGTLSGGQYF,TRBV18,NA,NA,TRBJ2-7,15
TGTGCCAGCAGCCTTAGCGGGGGGAATGAGCAGTTCTTC,CASSLSGGNEQFF,TRBV11-3,NA,TRBD2,TRBJ2-1,13
TGCGCCAGCAGCTTGGCCACAGGGAACCCCACTAATTCACCCCTCCACTTT,CASSLATGNPTNSPLHF,TRBV5-1,NA,NA,TRBJ1-6,17
TGTGCCATCAGTGACAGCTCCTATAATTCACCCCTCCACTTT,CAISDSSYNSPLHF,TRBV10-3,NA,NA,TRBJ1-6,14
TGCGCCAGCAGCCGCGCATACAGGGCTGGGGCCAACGTCCTGACTTTC,CASSRAYRAGANVLTF,TRBV4-3,NA,NA,TRBJ2-6,16
TGCGCCAGCAGCCCATTGCCCCTGGGGGGGGGCTACACCTTC,CASSPLPLGGGYTF,TRBV4-1,NA,NA,TRBJ1-2,14
TGCAGCGTTGAAGATCAGGCAGGGGAAGGCTACACCTTC,CSVEDQAGEGYTF,TRBV29-1,NA,NA,TRBJ1-2,13
TGTGCCAGCAGCTCCGGACAGTCTGGGGCCAACGTCCTGACTTTC,CASSSGQSGANVLTF,TRBV7-3,NA,NA,TRBJ2-6,15
TGCGCCAGCCGGGGGACGGGGACTGAAAAACTGTTTTTT,CASRGTGTEKLFF,TRBV5-1,NA,NA,TRBJ1-4,13
TGCGCCAGCAGCGCCGGGACTAGTTCCAATGAGCAGTTCTTC,CASSAGTSSNEQFF,TRBV5-1,NA,TRBD2,TRBJ2-1,14
TGTGCCAGCAGTGAAATGAGGTACGAGCAGTACTTC,CASSEMRYEQYF,TRBV6-1,NA,NA,TRBJ2-7,12
TGTGCCAGCAGCGGCACAGGGAGGGCTGAAGCTTTCTTT,CASSGTGRAEAFF,TRBV5-4,NA,NA,TRBJ1-1,13
TGTGCCAGCAGCCTCAATGGCGGGGAAAACTCACCCCTCCACTTT,CASSLNGGENSPLHF,TRBV11-2,NA,NA,TRBJ1-6,15
TGTGCCAGCGGAGGGTCCGGCAGGAACTATGGCTACACCTTC,CASGGSGRNYGYTF,TRBV2,NA,NA,TRBJ1-2,14
TGTGCCAGCAGCCAAATGGACCTGCCGGCTGGGGCCAACGTCCTGACTTTC,CASSQMDLPAGANVLTF,TRBV14,NA,NA,TRBJ2-6,17
TGTGCCAGTACCGACGTGGGGGGCCCTGGAAACACCATATATTTT,CASTDVGGPGNTIYF,TRBV19,NA,NA,TRBJ1-3,15
TGTGCCAGCAGCTTAGGTAGCGGGGGGGCCGGCGAGCAGTACTTC,CASSLGSGGAGEQYF,TRBV7-6,NA,TRBD2,TRBJ2-7,15
TGTGCCAGCAGTTCCCTGATAGATACGCAGTATTTT,CASSSLIDTQYF,TRBV12-3/TRBV12-4,once,NA,TRBJ2-3,12
TGTGCCAGCAGTTATACGGGACAGCGCTCCTACGAGCAGTACTTC,CASSYTGQRSYEQYF,TRBV6-2/TRBV6-3,NA,TRBD1,TRBJ2-7,15
TGTGCCAGCAGCCCCCGTAACTATGGCTACACCTTC,CASSPRNYGYTF,TRBV2,NA,NA,TRBJ1-2,12
TGTGCCAGCAGTGAAGTCAGAGCTAACTATGGCTACACCTTC,CASSEVRANYGYTF,TRBV2,NA,NA,TRBJ1-2,14
TGTGCCAGCAGTTTATCAACCGGGCTACTCTCTGGAAACACCATATATTTT,CASSLSTGLLSGNTIYF,TRBV28,NA,NA,TRBJ1-3,17
TGTGCCAGCAGCTTATGGCAGGGGGCGATAGGCTACACCTTC,CASSLWQGAIGYTF,TRBV11-2,once,TRBD1,TRBJ1-2,14
TGTGCCAGTGAAGGTTCGACAGGGACCGGGGAGCTGTTTTTT,CASEGSTGTGELFF,TRBV19,few,TRBD1,TRBJ2-2,14
TGCGCCACCCGATTGGCAGGGAATGAAAAACTGTTTTTT,CATRLAGNEKLFF,TRBV10-2,NA,NA,TRBJ1-4,13
TGTGCCAGCAGTAAGACGGGTCCTAACTATGGCTACACCTTC,CASSKTGPNYGYTF,TRBV6-5,NA,NA,TRBJ1-2,14
TGTGCCAGCAGCCACAGCGTCTCTGGAAACACCATATATTTT,CASSHSVSGNTIYF,TRBV3-1/TRBV3-2,NA,NA,TRBJ1-3,14
TGTGCCAGCAGTTTAGCAGCGAACACTGAAGCTTTCTTT,CASSLAANTEAFF,TRBV12-3/TRBV12-4,NA,NA,TRBJ1-1,13
TGTGCCAGTAGTCGGGACAGGGGTAATAATTCACCCCTCCACTTT,CASSRDRGNNSPLHF,TRBV19,NA,TRBD1,TRBJ1-6,15
TGTGCCATCAGTGATTTGGGACTAGCGGGGGGGCACGACTCAGATACGCAGTATTTT,CAISDLGLAGGHDSDTQYF,TRBV10-3,NA,TRBD2,TRBJ2-3,19
TGTGCCACCAGCAGAGATCTGGGAGTGGAGACCCAGTACTTC,CATSRDLGVETQYF,TRBV15,NA,NA,TRBJ2-5,14
TGTGCCAGCAGCCCGGGACGTAACACTGAAGCTTTCTTT,CASSPGRNTEAFF,TRBV7-9,NA,NA,TRBJ1-1,13
TGTGCCAGCAGCTTAGACAGGGAGGCGACCCAGTACTTC,CASSLDREATQYF,TRBV5-4,NA,NA,TRBJ2-5,13
TGTGCCAGCAAGGTGGCAGTTAATTCACCCCTCCACTTT,CASKVAVNSPLHF,TRBV2,NA,NA,TRBJ1-6,13
TGTGCCAGCAGCGCAAGGACAGCCGACGTGGGAAATGAAAAACTGTTTTTT,CASSARTADVGNEKLFF,TRBV7-9,NA,NA,TRBJ1-4,17
TGCGCCAGCAGCTCCTTCTCTGGACAGGTGGGATCACCCCTCCACTTT,CASSSFSGQVGSPLHF,TRBV5-1,NA,TRBD1,TRBJ1-6,16
TGTGCCAGCACCCTACCGAGGGGCAATCAGCCCCAGCATTTT,CASTLPRGNQPQHF,TRBV28,NA,NA,TRBJ1-5,14
TGTGCCAGCAGCTGGCTAGGAACAGATACGCAGTATTTT,CASSWLGTDTQYF,TRBV5-6,NA,NA,TRBJ2-3,13